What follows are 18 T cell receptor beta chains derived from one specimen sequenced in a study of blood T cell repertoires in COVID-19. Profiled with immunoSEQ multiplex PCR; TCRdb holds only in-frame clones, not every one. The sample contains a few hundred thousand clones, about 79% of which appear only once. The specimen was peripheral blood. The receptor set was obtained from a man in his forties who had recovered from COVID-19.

DNA of the CDR3: TGCGCCAGCAGCCAAGGGACAGGGGATGGCTACACCTTC. It specifies CASSQGTGDGYTF. The gene calls are TRBV10-1 and TRBJ1-2; 10 bases are shared with TRBD1. The CDR3 covers 13 residues. Germline V CDR1 and CDR2: WNHNN, SYGVQD (reference sequence). V was clipped by 6 bases and J by 6 bases; unmatched bases: 4.

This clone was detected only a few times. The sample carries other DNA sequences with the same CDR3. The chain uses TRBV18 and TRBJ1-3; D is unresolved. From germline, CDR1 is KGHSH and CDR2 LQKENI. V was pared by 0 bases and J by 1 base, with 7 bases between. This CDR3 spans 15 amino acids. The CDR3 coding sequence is TGTGCCAGCTCACCACCGAGCAGGTCTGGAAACACCATATATTTT. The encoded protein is CASSPPSRSGNTIYF.

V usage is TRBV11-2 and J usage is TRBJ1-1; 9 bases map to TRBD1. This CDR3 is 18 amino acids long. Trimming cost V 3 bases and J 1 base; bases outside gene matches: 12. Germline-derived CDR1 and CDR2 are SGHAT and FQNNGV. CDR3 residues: CASSLNFRTGVGNTEAFF. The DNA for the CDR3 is TGTGCCAGCAGCTTGAATTTTAGGACAGGGGTTGGGAACACTGAAGCTTTCTTT.

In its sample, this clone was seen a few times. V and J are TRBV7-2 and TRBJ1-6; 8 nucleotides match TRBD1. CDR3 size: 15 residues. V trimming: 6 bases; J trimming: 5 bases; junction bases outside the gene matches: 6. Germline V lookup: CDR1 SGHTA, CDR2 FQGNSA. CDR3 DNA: TGTGCCAGCAGTAGAGAGGGACAGGATAATTCACCCCTCCACTTT. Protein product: CASSREGQDNSPLHF.

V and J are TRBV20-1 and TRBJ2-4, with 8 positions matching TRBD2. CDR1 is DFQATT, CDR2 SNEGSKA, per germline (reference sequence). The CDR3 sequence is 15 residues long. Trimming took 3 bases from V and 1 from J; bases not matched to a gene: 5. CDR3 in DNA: TGCAGTGCTAGTGCAGCGGGAGCGGCCAAAAACATTCAGTACTTC. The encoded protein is CSASAAGAAKNIQYF.

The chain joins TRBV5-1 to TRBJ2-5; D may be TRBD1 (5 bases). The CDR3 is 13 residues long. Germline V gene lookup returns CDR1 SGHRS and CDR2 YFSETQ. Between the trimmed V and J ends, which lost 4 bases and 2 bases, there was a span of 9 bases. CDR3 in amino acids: CASSQTAQETQYF. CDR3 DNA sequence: TGCGCCAGCAGCCAGACAGCTCAAGAGACCCAGTACTTC.

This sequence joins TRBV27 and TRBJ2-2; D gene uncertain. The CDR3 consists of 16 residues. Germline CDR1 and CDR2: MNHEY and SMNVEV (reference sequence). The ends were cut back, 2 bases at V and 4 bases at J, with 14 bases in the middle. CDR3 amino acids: CASSLPDGHRTGELFF. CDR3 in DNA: TGTGCCAGCAGTTTACCCGATGGGCACCGCACCGGGGAGCTGTTTTTT.

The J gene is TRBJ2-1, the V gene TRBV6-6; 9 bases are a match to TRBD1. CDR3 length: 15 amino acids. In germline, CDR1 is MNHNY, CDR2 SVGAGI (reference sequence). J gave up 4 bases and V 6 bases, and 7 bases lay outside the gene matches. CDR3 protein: CASSLGQGSYNEQFF. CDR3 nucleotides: TGTGCCAGCAGCCTTGGACAGGGGTCGTACAATGAGCAGTTCTTC.

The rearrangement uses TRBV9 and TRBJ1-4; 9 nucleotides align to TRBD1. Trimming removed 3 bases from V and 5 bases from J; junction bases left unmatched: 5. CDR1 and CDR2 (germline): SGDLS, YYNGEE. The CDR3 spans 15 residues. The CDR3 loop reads CASSASGTGNEKLFF. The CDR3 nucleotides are TGTGCCAGCAGCGCCTCCGGGACAGGGAATGAAAAACTGTTTTTT.

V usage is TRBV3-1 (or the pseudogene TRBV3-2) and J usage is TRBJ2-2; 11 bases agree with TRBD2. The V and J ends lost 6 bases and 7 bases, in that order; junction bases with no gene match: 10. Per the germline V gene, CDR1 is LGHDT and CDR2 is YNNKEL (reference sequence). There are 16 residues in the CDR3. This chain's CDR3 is CASRLLAGGLRGELFF. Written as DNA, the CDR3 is TGTGCCAGCAGACTTCTAGCGGGGGGCCTTCGCGGGGAGCTGTTTTTT.

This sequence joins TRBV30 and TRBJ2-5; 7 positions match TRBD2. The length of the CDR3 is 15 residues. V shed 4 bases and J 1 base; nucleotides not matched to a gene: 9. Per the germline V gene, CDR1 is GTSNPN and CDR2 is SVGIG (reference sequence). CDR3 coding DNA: TGTGCCTGGAAACAGCGGGGAGCCCTCCAAGAGACCCAGTACTTC. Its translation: CAWKQRGALQETQYF.

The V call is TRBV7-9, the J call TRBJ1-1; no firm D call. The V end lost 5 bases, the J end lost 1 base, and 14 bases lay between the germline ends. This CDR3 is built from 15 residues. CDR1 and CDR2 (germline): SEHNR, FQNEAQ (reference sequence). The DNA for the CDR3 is TGTGCCAGCAGCCTCCATCGGGGATCGAACACTGAAGCTTTCTTT. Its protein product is CASSLHRGSNTEAFF.

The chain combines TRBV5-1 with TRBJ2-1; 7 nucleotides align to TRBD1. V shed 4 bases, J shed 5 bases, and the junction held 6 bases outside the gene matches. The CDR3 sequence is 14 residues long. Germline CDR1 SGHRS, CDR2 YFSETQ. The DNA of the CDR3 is TGCGCCAGCAGCCTAGGGACAGCTGACAATGAGCAGTTCTTC. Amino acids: CASSLGTADNEQFF.

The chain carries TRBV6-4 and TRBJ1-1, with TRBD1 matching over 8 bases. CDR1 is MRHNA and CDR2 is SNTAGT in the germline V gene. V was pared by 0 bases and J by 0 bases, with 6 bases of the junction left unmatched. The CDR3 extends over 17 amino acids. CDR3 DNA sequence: TGTGCCAGCAGTGACTCCCTCCGACAGGGGATGAACACTGAAGCTTTCTTT. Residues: CASSDSLRQGMNTEAFF.

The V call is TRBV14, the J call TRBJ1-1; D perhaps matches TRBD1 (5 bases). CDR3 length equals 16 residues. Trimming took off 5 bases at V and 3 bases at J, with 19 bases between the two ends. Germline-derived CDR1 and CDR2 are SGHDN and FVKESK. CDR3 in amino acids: CASSRGLSSPDTEAFF. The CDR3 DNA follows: TGTGCCAGCAGCAGGGGATTAAGTTCCCCGGACACTGAAGCTTTCTTT.

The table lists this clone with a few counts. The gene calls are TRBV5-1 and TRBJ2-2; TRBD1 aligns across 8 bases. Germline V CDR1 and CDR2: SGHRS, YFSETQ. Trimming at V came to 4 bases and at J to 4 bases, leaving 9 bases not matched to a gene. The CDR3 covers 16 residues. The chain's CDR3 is CASSRPGQVGTGELFF. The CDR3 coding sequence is TGCGCCAGCAGCCGTCCGGGACAGGTGGGCACCGGGGAGCTGTTTTTT.

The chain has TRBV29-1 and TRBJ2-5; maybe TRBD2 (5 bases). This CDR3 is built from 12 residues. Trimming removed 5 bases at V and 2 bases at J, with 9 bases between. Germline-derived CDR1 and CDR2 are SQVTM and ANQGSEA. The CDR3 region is CSVLSGQETQYF. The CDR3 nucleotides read TGCAGCGTTTTGTCGGGACAAGAGACCCAGTACTTC.

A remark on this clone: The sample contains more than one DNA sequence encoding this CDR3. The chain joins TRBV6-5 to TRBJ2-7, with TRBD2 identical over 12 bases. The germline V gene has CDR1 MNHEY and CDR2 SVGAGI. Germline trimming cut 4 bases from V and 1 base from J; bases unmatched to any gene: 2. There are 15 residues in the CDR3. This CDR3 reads CASSSGTSGSYEQYF. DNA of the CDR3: TGTGCCAGCAGTTCCGGGACTAGCGGGTCCTACGAGCAGTACTTC.